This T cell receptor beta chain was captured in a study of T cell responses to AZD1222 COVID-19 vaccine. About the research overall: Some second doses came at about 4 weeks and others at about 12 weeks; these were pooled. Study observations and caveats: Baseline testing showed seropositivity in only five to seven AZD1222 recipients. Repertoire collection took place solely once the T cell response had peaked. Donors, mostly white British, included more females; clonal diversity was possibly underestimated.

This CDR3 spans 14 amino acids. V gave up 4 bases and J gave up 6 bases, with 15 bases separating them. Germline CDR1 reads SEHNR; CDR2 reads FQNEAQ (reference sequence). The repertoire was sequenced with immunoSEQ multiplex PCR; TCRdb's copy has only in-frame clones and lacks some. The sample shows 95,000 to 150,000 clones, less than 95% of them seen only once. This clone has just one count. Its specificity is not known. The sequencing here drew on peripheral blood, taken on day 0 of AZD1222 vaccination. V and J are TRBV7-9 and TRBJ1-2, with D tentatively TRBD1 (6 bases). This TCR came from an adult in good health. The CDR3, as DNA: TGTGCCAGCAGCTCAAGAGGGGGGCCTGATGGCTACACCTTC. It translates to CASSSRGGPDGYTF.